The 18 T cell receptor beta chains below all came from one sample that was sequenced in a study of graft-versus-host responses after intestinal transplantation. No cognate antigen is known for these TCRs. The repertoire was sequenced with immunoSEQ multiplex PCR; TCRdb's copy has only in-frame clones and lacks some. In the table there are 80,000 to 100,000 clones, 91% of which are singletons. Sequenced here: unstimulated CD4+ T cells sorted from spleen or lymph node cells, sampled before transplant. These receptors were collected from a human donor who was the organ donor for an intestinal transplant.

The CDR3 loop reads CASIGHMNTEAFF. The CDR3 DNA reads TGTGCCAGCATCGGACATATGAACACTGAAGCTTTCTTT. The V call is TRBV6-4, the J call TRBJ1-1, with TRBD1 as a possible D gene (5 bases). CDR3 length: 13 amino acids. The V end lost 7 bases, the J end lost 0 bases, and 9 bases lay between the germline ends. Per germline, CDR1 MRHNA and CDR2 SNTAGT.

The CDR3 nucleotides are TGTGCCAGCAGCTTACTAAATACGCAGTATTTT. Protein sequence: CASSLLNTQYF. This chain joins TRBV7-2 and TRBJ2-3; D is ambiguous. From germline, CDR1 is SGHTA and CDR2 FQGNSA. Trimming left V 2 bases short and J 7 bases short, with 4 bases between. The CDR3 has 11 residues.

The rearrangement links TRBV6-1 to TRBJ2-2; D gene ambiguous. This CDR3 comprises 12 residues. Trimming pared 5 bases from V and 6 bases from J, leaving 7 bases between. The germline V gene encodes CDR1 MNHNS and CDR2 SASEGT. DNA for the CDR3: TGTGCCAGCAGTTCCTCTCCCGGGGAGCTGTTTTTT. It specifies CASSSSPGELFF.

V gene TRBV4-1 combines with J gene TRBJ2-2; D is uncertain. The CDR3 is made up of 14 amino acids. CDR1 is MGHRA, CDR2 YSYEKL, per germline. The V and J ends lost 1 base and 4 bases respectively, with 7 bases between them. CDR3 sequence: CASSQGGITGELFF. CDR3 coding DNA: TGCGCCAGCAGCCAAGGAGGAATCACCGGGGAGCTGTTTTTT.

This clone was recorded a few times. The chain uses TRBV6-6 and TRBJ2-7; 7 bases match TRBD1. The CDR3 sequence is 13 residues long. The germline V gene has CDR1 MNHNY and CDR2 SVGAGI (reference sequence). J lost 5 bases, V lost 4 bases, and 5 bases had no gene match. CDR3 nucleotides: TGTGCCAGCAGTTGGACAGGTTACAACGAGCAGTACTTC. Its protein product is CASSWTGYNEQYF.

This chain links TRBV27 with TRBJ2-7; a possible D gene is TRBD1 (7 bases). The germline V gene encodes CDR1 MNHEY and CDR2 SMNVEV (reference sequence). V shed 7 bases and J shed 12 bases, with 22 bases lying between them. The CDR3 length is 13 residues. CDR3 residues: CASKATGRGQAYF. CDR3 in DNA: TGTGCCAGCAAAGCGACAGGGCGGGGTCAAGCGTACTTC.

CDR3 in amino acids: CASSLLQTGNTIYF. In nucleotides, the CDR3 is TGTGCCAGCAGCTTGCTTCAGACTGGAAACACCATATATTTT. The chain carries TRBV5-6 and TRBJ1-3; D is undetermined. The germline CDR1 and CDR2 sequences are SGHDT and YYEEEE. Trimming took off 1 base at V and 2 bases at J, with 7 bases between the two ends. The CDR3 has 14 amino acids. Full variable domain (outside the CDR3, taken from reference TRBV5-6 and TRBJ1-3): DAGVTQSPTHLIKTRGQQVTLRCSPKSGHDTVSWYQQALGQGPQFIFQYYEEEERQRGNFPDRFSGHQFPNYSSELNVNALLLGDSALYLCASSLLQTGNTIYFGEGSWLTVV.

This clone appeared a single time. At one boundary the junction diverges from the germline segment, which might be a read error. The rearrangement uses TRBV4-1 and TRBJ2-7, with D possibly TRBD2 on 5 matching bases. Looked up from germline, CDR1 is MGHRA and CDR2 is YSYEKL. The CDR3 extends over 16 amino acids. Here the CDR3 reads CASSSTTSHISYEQHF. The CDR3 bases are TGCGCCAGCAGCTCTACCACTAGTCATATCTCCTACGAGCAGCACTTC.

The chain carries TRBV5-5 and TRBJ1-4; D is perhaps TRBD1 (5 bases). The germline V gene has CDR1 SGHKS and CDR2 YYEKEE (reference sequence). The CDR3 runs to 14 residues. The V and J ends lost 3 bases and 8 bases respectively, with 14 bases between them. The CDR3 DNA is TGTGCCAGCAGCTCCCCGGGACTCCGGGAAAAACTGTTTTTT. It codes for CASSSPGLREKLFF.

Details on this clone: One junction end does not reproduce the germline sequence, and a read error may be involved. The genes are TRBV15 and TRBJ1-1; tentative D call: TRBD1 (5 bases). Germline V gene sequence: CDR1 LNHNV, CDR2 YYDKDF (reference sequence). The CDR3 runs 9 residues. Here the CDR3 DNA reads TGTGCCACCAGCCGAGGGGCCCCTTTT. Amino acid sequence: CATSRGAPF.

The V call is TRBV5-6, the J call TRBJ2-3; D uncertain. V was pared by 1 base and J by 0 bases, with 6 bases between. This CDR3 spans 14 amino acids. Per the germline V gene, CDR1 is SGHDT and CDR2 is YYEEEE. The CDR3 nucleotides are TGTGCCAGCAGCTTGTACCGGAGCACAGATACGCAGTATTTT. It encodes CASSLYRSTDTQYF. The entire variable domain, with the rest obtained from reference TRBV5-6 and TRBJ2-3, is as follows: DAGVTQSPTHLIKTRGQQVTLRCSPKSGHDTVSWYQQALGQGPQFIFQYYEEEERQRGNFPDRFSGHQFPNYSSELNVNALLLGDSALYLCASSLYRSTDTQYFGPGTRLTVL.

The chain uses TRBV27 and TRBJ1-6, with D tentatively TRBD1 (5 bases). Trimming pared 3 bases from V and 9 bases from J, leaving 15 bases between. Germline CDR1 is MNHEY and CDR2 is SMNVEV (reference sequence). CDR3 length: 15 amino acids. The CDR3 DNA reads as TGTGCCAGCAGTTTTGGGGGGAAAGGGGTTTCACCCCTCCACTTT. It codes for CASSFGGKGVSPLHF.

The rearrangement joins TRBV7-2 to TRBJ2-2; possibly TRBD1 for D (6 bases). CDR3 length: 15 amino acids. From germline, CDR1 is SGHTA and CDR2 FQGNSA. V was pared by 2 bases and J by 3 bases, with 10 bases between. CDR3 sequence reads: CASSLSTGYTGELFF. The CDR3 DNA reads TGTGCCAGCAGCTTATCGACAGGCTACACCGGGGAGCTGTTTTTT.

This chain joins TRBV9 and TRBJ2-7; 8 bases align to TRBD1. The CDR3 extends over 17 amino acids. The germline CDR1 and CDR2 sequences are SGDLS and YYNGEE. With 3 bases clipped from V and 5 bases from J, the junction kept 16 bases outside the gene matches. For the CDR3, the DNA is TGTGCCAGCAGCGAGGGGCCAGGGGGCGCGTTTGGCCACGAGCAGTACTTC. It encodes CASSEGPGGAFGHEQYF. Using reference TRBV9 and TRBJ2-7 for the parts outside the CDR3, the full variable domain is DSGVTQTPKHLITATGQRVTLRCSPRSGDLSVYWYQQSLDQGLQFLIQYYNGEERAKGNILERFSAQQFPDLHSELNLSSLELGDSALYFCASSEGPGGAFGHEQYFGPGTRLTVT.

The rearrangement joins TRBV7-9 to TRBJ1-4, with D unresolved. Germline loops: CDR1 SEHNR, CDR2 FQNEAQ (reference sequence). The ends were cut back, 1 base at V and 4 bases at J, with 10 bases in the middle. The CDR3 is made up of 15 amino acids. The CDR3 region is CASSLVMEVNEKLFF. The CDR3, as DNA: TGTGCCAGCAGCTTAGTAATGGAGGTTAATGAAAAACTGTTTTTT.

This chain connects TRBV29-1 to TRBJ2-1; TRBD1 agrees at 8 bases. Germline V gene sequence: CDR1 SQVTM, CDR2 ANQGSEA. This CDR3 is built from 17 residues. Trimming at V came to 0 bases and at J to 7 bases, leaving 14 bases not matched to a gene. The CDR3 nucleotides are TGCAGCGTTGAAGATGGGCGGCAGGGGGCGCCCCGGAATGAGCAGTTCTTC. Translation: CSVEDGRQGAPRNEQFF.

As concerns this clone: Sequence at one end of the junction differs from germline and may be a read error. J is TRBJ2-1 and V is TRBV4-1, with a weak D call TRBD2 (5 bases). From germline, CDR1 is MGHRA and CDR2 YSYEKL. The CDR3 consists of 19 residues. As DNA, the CDR3 is TGCGCCAGCAGCAAAGATTGGGCCCCCGTTGCGGGCCAAAGGGATGAGCAGTTCTTC. Encoded protein: CASSKDWAPVAGQRDEQFF.

The gene calls are TRBV2 and TRBJ1-5; 11 nucleotides align to TRBD1. The germline V gene has CDR1 SNHLY and CDR2 FYNNEI. V was clipped by 7 bases and J by 7 bases; unmatched bases: 6. The CDR3 length is 14 residues. CDR3 loop: CASTTGTGGQPQHF. The CDR3 region has the DNA TGTGCCAGCACTACGGGGACAGGGGGACAGCCCCAGCATTTT.